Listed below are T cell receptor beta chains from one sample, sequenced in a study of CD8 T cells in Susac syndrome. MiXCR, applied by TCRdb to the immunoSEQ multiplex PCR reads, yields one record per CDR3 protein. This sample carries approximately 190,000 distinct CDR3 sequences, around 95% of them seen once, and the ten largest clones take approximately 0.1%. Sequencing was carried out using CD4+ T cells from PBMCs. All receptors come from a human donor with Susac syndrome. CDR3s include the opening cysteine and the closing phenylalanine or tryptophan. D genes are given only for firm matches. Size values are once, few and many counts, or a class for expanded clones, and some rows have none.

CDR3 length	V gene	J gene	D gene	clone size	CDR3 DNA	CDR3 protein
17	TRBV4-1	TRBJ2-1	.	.	TGCGCCAGCAGCCAAGAGGGGAGGGGGCATAGCCACAATGAGCAGTTCTTC	CASSQEGRGHSHNEQFF
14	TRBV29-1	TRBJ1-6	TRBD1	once	TGCAGCGCCCGGACAGGGGGCATGGATTCACCCCTCCACTTT	CSARTGGMDSPLHF
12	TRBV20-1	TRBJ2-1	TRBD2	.	TGCAGTGCTAGGTGGGGGGGGAGTGAGCAGTTCTTC	CSARWGGSEQFF
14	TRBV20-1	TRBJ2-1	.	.	TGCAGTGCTGGGACTCCCCCTCACTACAATGAGCAGTTCTTC	CSAGTPPHYNEQFF
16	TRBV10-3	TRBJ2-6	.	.	TGTGCCATCACTGGGGTGTCGAGCTCTGGGGCCAACGTCCTGACTTTC	CAITGVSSSGANVLTF
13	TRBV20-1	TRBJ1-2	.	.	TGCAGTGCTAGAGCAGGGGTTGGCTATGGCTACACCTTC	CSARAGVGYGYTF
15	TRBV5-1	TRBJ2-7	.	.	TGCGCCAGCAGTTCGGAACAGGGTGCCCCCTACGAGCAGTACTTC	CASSSEQGAPYEQYF
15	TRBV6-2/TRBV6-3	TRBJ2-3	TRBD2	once	TGTGCCAGCAGTTACTCGGCGGGGGGGCAAGATACGCAGTATTTT	CASSYSAGGQDTQYF
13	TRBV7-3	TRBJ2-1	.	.	TGTGCCAGCAGCTTTGGACCCTACAATGAGCAGTTCTTC	CASSFGPYNEQFF
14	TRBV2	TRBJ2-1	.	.	TGTGCCAGCAGGGGGGGACAGTATCTCAATGAGCAGTTCTTC	CASRGGQYLNEQFF
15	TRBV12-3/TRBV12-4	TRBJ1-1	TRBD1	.	TGTGCCAGCAGTTACCGACAGGGGGCAGACACTGAAGCTTTCTTT	CASSYRQGADTEAFF
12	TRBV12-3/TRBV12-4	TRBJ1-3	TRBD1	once	TGTGCCAGCAGTTTGGGGACAGGGACCATATATTTT	CASSLGTGTIYF
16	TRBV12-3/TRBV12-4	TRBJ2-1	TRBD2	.	TGTGCCAGCAGCTCCGGAGCTAGCGGGGGGCACAATGAGCAGTTCTTC	CASSSGASGGHNEQFF
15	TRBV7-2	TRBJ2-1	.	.	TGTGCCAGCAGCTTATCGGGGGAAAGCTACAATGAGCAGTTCTTC	CASSLSGESYNEQFF
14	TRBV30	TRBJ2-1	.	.	TGTGCCTGGAGTGCCTGGACAGCGGCTAGTGAGCAGTTCTTC	CAWSAWTAASEQFF
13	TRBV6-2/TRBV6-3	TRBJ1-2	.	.	TGTGCCAGCAGTTACGATGCCGACTATGGCTACACCTTC	CASSYDADYGYTF
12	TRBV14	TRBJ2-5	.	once	TGTGCCAGCAGTCCGAAAGGGGCGACCCAGTACTTC	CASSPKGATQYF
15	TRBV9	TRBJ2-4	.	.	TGTGCCAGCAGCAAAAACCCTGGACAGTTAGACATTCAGTACTTC	CASSKNPGQLDIQYF
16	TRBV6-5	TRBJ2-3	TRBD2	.	TGTGCCAGCAGTTACTCGACTAGCGGAGGCACAGATACGCAGTATTTT	CASSYSTSGGTDTQYF
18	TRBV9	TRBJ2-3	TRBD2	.	TGTGCCAGCAGCGTAGGTCCGGGGGCTAGCGGGGTAGCAGATACGCAGTATTTT	CASSVGPGASGVADTQYF
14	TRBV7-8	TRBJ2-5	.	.	TGTGCCAGCACACGACGGGCCGACCAAGAGACCCAGTACTTC	CASTRRADQETQYF
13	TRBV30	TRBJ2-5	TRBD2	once	TGTGCCTGGAGTGTGGGGGGGTGGGAGACCCAGTACTTC	CAWSVGGWETQYF
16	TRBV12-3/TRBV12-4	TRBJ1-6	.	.	TGTGCCAGCAGTCCCGCACTAAGCTCCTATAATTCACCCCTCCACTTT	CASSPALSSYNSPLHF
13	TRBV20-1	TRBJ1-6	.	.	TGCAGTGCTATCAGGGATGGTAATTCACCCCTCCACTTT	CSAIRDGNSPLHF
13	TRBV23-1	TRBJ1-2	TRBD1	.	TGTGCCAGCAGGGGGACGGGTAACTATGGCTACACCTTC	CASRGTGNYGYTF
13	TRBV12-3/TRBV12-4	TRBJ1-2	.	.	TGTGCCAGCAGTTTTTCTGGACAGTTGGGCTACACCTTC	CASSFSGQLGYTF
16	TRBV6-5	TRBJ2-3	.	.	TGTGCCAGCAGTTACTCGGGCGCGGGGCTCACAGATACGCAGTATTTT	CASSYSGAGLTDTQYF
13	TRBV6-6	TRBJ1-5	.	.	TGTGCCAGCAGTTACTCGAGTTATCAGCCCCAGCATTTT	CASSYSSYQPQHF
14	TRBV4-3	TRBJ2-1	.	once	TGCGCCAGCAGCCCCGGTAGACAGCACCATGAGCAGTTCTTC	CASSPGRQHHEQFF
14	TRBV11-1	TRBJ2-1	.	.	TGTGCCAGCAGCTTGCCGGGATCCTACAATGAGCAGTTCTTC	CASSLPGSYNEQFF
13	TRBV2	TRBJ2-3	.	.	TGTGCCAGCAGTGGAGAAGGGACAGATACGCAGTATTTT	CASSGEGTDTQYF
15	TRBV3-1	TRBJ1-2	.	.	TGTGCCAGCAGCCAAGATCCCGGACCCTCCTATGGCTACACCTTC	CASSQDPGPSYGYTF
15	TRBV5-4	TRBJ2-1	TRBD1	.	TGTGCCAGCAGCCGGCCACAGGGGGAGAACAATGAGCAGTTCTTC	CASSRPQGENNEQFF
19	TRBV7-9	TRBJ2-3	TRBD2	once	TGTGCCAGCAGCTTAGCGCTTAGCGGGGGCCACCATCCCACAGATACGCAGTATTTT	CASSLALSGGHHPTDTQYF
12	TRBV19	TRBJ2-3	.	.	TGTGCCAGTAGTATACAGTGGGATACGCAGTATTTT	CASSIQWDTQYF
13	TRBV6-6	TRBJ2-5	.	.	TGTGCCAGCAGCCCGACGGGTAGGGAGACCCAGTACTTC	CASSPTGRETQYF
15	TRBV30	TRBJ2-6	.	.	TGTGCCTGGCGCGAGTCGCACGCTGGGGCCAACGTCCTGACTTTC	CAWRESHAGANVLTF
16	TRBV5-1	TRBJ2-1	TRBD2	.	TGCGCCAGCAGCTACTCTACTAGCGGGCCATACAATGAGCAGTTCTTC	CASSYSTSGPYNEQFF
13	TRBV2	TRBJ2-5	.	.	TGTGCCAGCAGTCTGGAGCCGACCGGGACCCAGTACTTC	CASSLEPTGTQYF
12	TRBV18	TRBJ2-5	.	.	TGTGCCAGCTCACCACCCGCAGAGACCCAGTACTTC	CASSPPAETQYF
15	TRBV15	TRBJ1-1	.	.	TGTGCCACCAGCAGAGAAGGGGACGGGAACACTGAAGCTTTCTTT	CATSREGDGNTEAFF
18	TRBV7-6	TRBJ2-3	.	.	TGTGCCAGCAGCTTAGGGGTCTTTCCGGTAGCGGGCACAGATACGCAGTATTTT	CASSLGVFPVAGTDTQYF
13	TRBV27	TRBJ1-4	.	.	TGTGCCAGCAGTTCGATTAAGGGCAGCAAACTGTTTTTT	CASSSIKGSKLFF
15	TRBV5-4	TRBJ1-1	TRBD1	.	TGTGCCAGCAGCCCTGACCGGGACAGGAACACTGAAGCTTTCTTT	CASSPDRDRNTEAFF
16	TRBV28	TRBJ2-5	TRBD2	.	TGTGCCAGCAGTGCCCGGCTAGCGGGAAACCAAGAGACCCAGTACTTC	CASSARLAGNQETQYF
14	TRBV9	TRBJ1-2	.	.	TGTGCCAGCAGCGTCCAACAGACGGCTAATGGCTACACCTTC	CASSVQQTANGYTF
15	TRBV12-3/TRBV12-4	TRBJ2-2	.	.	TGTGCCAGCAGTTGGGGCAGACAGAACACCGGGGAGCTGTTTTTT	CASSWGRQNTGELFF
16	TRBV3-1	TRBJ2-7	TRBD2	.	TGTGCCAGCAGACAAAGCCCAGCGGGGGGCGTCTACGAGCAGTACTTC	CASRQSPAGGVYEQYF
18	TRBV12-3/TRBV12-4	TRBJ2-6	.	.	TGTGCCAGCAGTCCTACCCTTGGACTGTTCTCTGGGGCCAACGTCCTGACTTTC	CASSPTLGLFSGANVLTF
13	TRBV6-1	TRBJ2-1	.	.	TGTGCCAGCATTGCGGGTGCCTACAATGAGCAGTTCTTC	CASIAGAYNEQFF
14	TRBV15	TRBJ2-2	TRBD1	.	TGTGCCACCAAACAGGGGATTCCCACCGGGGAGCTGTTTTTT	CATKQGIPTGELFF
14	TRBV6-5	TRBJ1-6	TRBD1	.	TGTGCCAGCAGTTTGGACAGGGGAAATTCACCCCTCCATTTT	CASSLDRGNSPLHF
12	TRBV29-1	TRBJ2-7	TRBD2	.	TGCAGCGGGCGGACTAGCCTAGACGAGCAGTACTTC	CSGRTSLDEQYF
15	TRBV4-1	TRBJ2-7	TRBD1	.	TGCGCCAGCAGCCGAACCGGGACAGGGGGCGGCGAGCAGTACTTC	CASSRTGTGGGEQYF